Below are 29 T cell receptor beta chains sequenced from a single sample in a study of metastatic and nonmetastatic thyroid tumors. TCRdb re-analyzed the PCR reads using MiXCR. Of about 11,000 clones in the sample, roughly 38% were seen once. Prior to thyroid surgery, none of the patients had received any treatment. The sequenced sample consisted of tumor tissue. Source of these receptors: a female donor with papillary thyroid cancer or a benign thyroid nodule (not recorded which). Some clones in this sample may be carry-over from other donors' samples.

This chain joins TRBV19 and TRBJ1-2, with 7 bases fitting TRBD1. Germline V gene lookup returns CDR1 LNHDA and CDR2 SQIVND (reference sequence). V was pared by 4 bases and J by 5 bases, with 13 bases of the junction left unmatched. The length of the CDR3 is 16 residues. The CDR3 sequence: CASSTGTGVLSYGYTF. The DNA of the CDR3 is TGTGCCAGTAGTACCGGAACAGGGGTCCTTTCGTATGGCTACACCTTC.

This clone was observed a handful of times. This chain connects TRBV6-1 to TRBJ2-3, with D perhaps matching TRBD1 (5 bases). V lost 4 bases, J lost 5 bases, and 10 bases lay in between. Germline V CDR1 and CDR2: MNHNS, SASEGT. The CDR3 contains 13 residues. The CDR3 protein is CASSGNRGDTQYF. CDR3 bases: TGTGCCAGCAGTGGGAATAGGGGAGATACGCAGTATTTT.

This clone occurred many times. The chain recombines TRBV20-1 with TRBJ1-2; perhaps TRBD1 as D (5 bases). Germline loops: CDR1 DFQATT, CDR2 SNEGSKA (reference sequence). The V end lost 0 bases, the J end lost 4 bases, and 33 bases lay between the germline ends. There are 21 residues in the CDR3. This CDR3 is CSARDSFFRLVGGGDLYGYTF. CDR3 nucleotide sequence: TGCAGTGCTAGAGATTCGTTTTTTCGGCTGGTGGGCGGGGGAGATCTCTATGGCTACACCTTC.

The chain uses TRBV19 and TRBJ2-3, with 9 nucleotides matching TRBD2. This CDR3 is built from 14 residues. Germline V gene data show CDR1 as LNHDA and CDR2 as SQIVND (reference sequence). V lost 5 bases, J lost 3 bases, and 3 bases stayed unmatched. CDR3 amino acids: CASSSSGTTDTQYF. In DNA form, the CDR3 reads TGTGCCAGTAGTTCTAGCGGGACAACAGATACGCAGTATTTT. The full variable domain, completed using reference TRBV19 and TRBJ2-3, is DGGITQSPKYLFRKEGQNVTLSCEQNLNHDAMYWYRQDPGQGLRLIYYSQIVNDFQKGDIAEGYSVSREKKESFPLTVTSAQKNPTAFYLCASSSSGTTDTQYFGPGTRLTVL.

This clone was detected a few times. The chain employs TRBV6-1 and TRBJ1-5; 9 bases match TRBD1. The V and J ends lost 5 bases and 4 bases, in that order; junction bases with no gene match: 6. Germline CDR1 MNHNS, CDR2 SASEGT. The CDR3 spans 15 residues. The CDR3: CASSLTGGPNQPQHF. The CDR3 DNA sequence: TGTGCCAGCAGTCTCACAGGGGGCCCAAATCAGCCCCAGCATTTT.

V gene TRBV7-2 combines with J gene TRBJ2-2; possibly TRBD1 or TRBD2 for D (5 bases each). Germline CDR1 reads SGHTA; CDR2 reads FQGNSA. Trimming stripped 0 bases from V and 6 bases from J, with 11 bases between. The CDR3 length is 15 residues. The CDR3 nucleotides are TGTGCCAGCAGCTTAGCGTGGGGGAGCGCCGGGGAGCTGTTTTTT. Translated, it gives CASSLAWGSAGELFF.

This clone turned up a few times. This chain joins TRBV19 and TRBJ1-5; TRBD1 might be the D (6 bases). This CDR3 region has 15 residues. The V end lost 9 bases, the J end lost 1 base, and 16 bases lay between the germline ends. Germline values: CDR1 LNHDA, CDR2 SQIVND (reference sequence). CDR3 protein: CASDRAGGSNQPQHF. The DNA for the CDR3 is TGTGCCAGCGATCGGGCGGGGGGCAGCAATCAGCCCCAGCATTTT.

The chain couples TRBV12-3 or TRBV12-4 to TRBJ2-3; D is undetermined. The CDR3 spans 12 residues. V lost 2 bases to trimming and J lost 2 bases, with 2 bases between them. This CDR3 is CASSLSTDTQYF. DNA of the CDR3: TGTGCCAGCAGTTTATCCACAGATACGCAGTATTTT.

The chain couples TRBV7-2 to TRBJ1-6; 9 bases are shared with TRBD1. The CDR3 is 15 amino acids. V gave up 5 bases and J gave up 7 bases; unmatched junction bases: 6. Germline CDR1 is SGHTA and CDR2 is FQGNSA. CDR3 loop: CASSPGQGMNSPLHF. CDR3 in DNA: TGTGCCAGCAGCCCCGGACAGGGGATGAATTCACCCCTCCACTTT. The whole variable domain, remainder taken from reference TRBV7-2 and TRBJ1-6, is GAGVSQSPSNKVTEKGKDVELRCDPISGHTALYWYRQSLGQGLEFLIYFQGNSAPDKSGLPSDRFSAERTGGSVSTLTIQRTQQEDSAVYLCASSPGQGMNSPLHFGNGTRLTVT.

This clone turned up a few times. The J gene is TRBJ1-6, the V gene TRBV6-5, with D unresolved. The CDR3 extends over 17 amino acids. The germline V gene encodes CDR1 MNHEY and CDR2 SVGAGI. V was trimmed by 0 bases and J by 1 base, leaving 10 bases between them. CDR3 sequence: CASSYSSLLSYNSPLHF. The CDR3 coding sequence is TGTGCCAGCAGTTACTCGAGTTTGTTATCCTATAATTCACCCCTCCACTTT.

This clone appeared a single time. This chain connects TRBV20-1 to TRBJ1-6, with D possibly matching TRBD1 (6 bases). This CDR3 region has 17 residues. V lost 0 bases, J lost 3 bases, and 15 bases lay in between. The germline gives CDR1 DFQATT, CDR2 SNEGSKA (reference sequence). The CDR3 DNA reads TGCAGTGCTAGAGATCCGGGGGCGGGTGACTATAATTCACCCCTCCACTTT. Translating it yields CSARDPGAGDYNSPLHF.

The V call is TRBV7-9, the J call TRBJ1-2, with D unresolved. CDR1 is SEHNR and CDR2 is FQNEAQ in the germline V gene (reference sequence). This CDR3 is 13 amino acids long. V was trimmed by 1 base and J by 4 bases, leaving 7 bases between them. The CDR3 loop is CASSLEGFYGYTF. CDR3 sequence (DNA): TGTGCCAGCAGCTTAGAGGGTTTCTATGGCTACACCTTC.

In this sample, this clone turned up a few times. V is TRBV19 and J is TRBJ2-2; tentatively, D is TRBD1 or TRBD2 (5 bases each). The CDR3 is 15 amino acids. Germline-derived CDR1 and CDR2 are LNHDA and SQIVND (reference sequence). Trimming cost V 9 bases and J 6 bases, with 20 bases left between them. The CDR3 region is CASSISTGTAGELFF. CDR3 nucleotide sequence: TGTGCCAGCAGCATCTCCACGGGGACCGCCGGGGAGCTGTTTTTT.

This rearrangement joins TRBV5-1 to TRBJ2-5; D is undetermined. Germline V gene lookup returns CDR1 SGHRS and CDR2 YFSETQ. The germline V and J ends were trimmed by 2 bases and 1 base, with 9 bases remaining between them. The CDR3 length is 14 residues. The CDR3 region has the DNA TGCGCCAGCAGCTTCTCGGGCAGCCAAGAGACCCAGTACTTC. Translating gives CASSFSGSQETQYF.

This clone was picked up a small number of times. J is TRBJ2-1 and V is TRBV6-2 or TRBV6-3; D is unresolved. Germline-derived CDR1 and CDR2 are MNHEY and SVGEGT. Between the trimmed V and J ends, which lost 6 bases and 0 bases, there was a span of 12 bases. The CDR3 is 15 amino acids. CDR3 sequence reads: CASSLGFGSYNEQFF. Written as DNA, the CDR3 is TGTGCCAGCAGCCTGGGATTCGGCTCCTACAATGAGCAGTTCTTC.

The chain has TRBV27 and TRBJ2-7; 9 bases agree with TRBD1. V trimming: 6 bases; J trimming: 2 bases; junction bases outside the gene matches: 8. This CDR3 has 15 residues. Germline V gene data show CDR1 as MNHEY and CDR2 as SMNVEV (reference sequence). The CDR3 coding sequence is TGTGCCAGCAGCGCTGGGACAGGGCCCACCTACGAGCAGTACTTC. Protein sequence: CASSAGTGPTYEQYF.

The rearrangement links TRBV12-3 or TRBV12-4 to TRBJ2-7; possible D gene TRBD2, 6 bases. This CDR3 spans 13 amino acids. V shed 5 bases and J shed 3 bases, with 11 bases lying between them. The CDR3 DNA follows: TGTGCCAGCAGTACTAGCTTTTACTACGAGCAGTACTTC. The encoded protein is CASSTSFYYEQYF.

This clone was seen only a few times. This chain links TRBV6-1 with TRBJ1-2; unclear D gene. The V gene lost 5 bases and the J gene lost 1 base, with 20 bases spanning the gap. Germline-derived CDR1 and CDR2 are MNHNS and SASEGT. The CDR3 covers 17 residues. Here the CDR3 DNA reads TGTGCCAGCAGTAAATCATTCGGGAGGAGCCATAACTATGGCTACACCTTC. This translates into CASSKSFGRSHNYGYTF.

V usage is TRBV27 and J usage is TRBJ2-2; 14 bases are a match to TRBD2. The V and J ends lost 8 bases and 4 bases, in that order; junction bases with no gene match: 12. CDR3 length: 18 amino acids. Germline V gene lookup returns CDR1 MNHEY and CDR2 SMNVEV (reference sequence). The CDR3 reads CASRGLAGGMYGTGELFF. For the CDR3, the DNA is TGTGCCAGCCGAGGACTAGCGGGAGGAATGTATGGCACCGGGGAGCTGTTTTTT.

The genes are TRBV12-3 or TRBV12-4 and TRBJ1-2; 7 bases line up with TRBD1. This CDR3 has 15 residues. V lost 3 bases and J lost 7; bases outside the gene matches: 11. As DNA, the CDR3 is TGTGCCAGCAGTTTTGAGGACAGGAGCCGGTTTGGCTACACCTTC. Protein: CASSFEDRSRFGYTF.

This clone was seen a handful of times. The chain's CDR3 is CASSQEGGLQETQYF. In DNA, the CDR3 is TGTGCCAGCAGCCAAGAGGGGGGCCTCCAAGAGACCCAGTACTTC. This chain uses TRBV3-1 with TRBJ2-5, with D perhaps TRBD1 or TRBD2 (6 bases each). CDR1 and CDR2 from the germline V gene are LGHDT and YNNKEL (reference sequence). V was pared by 0 bases and J by 1 base, with 9 bases between. CDR3 length: 15 residues.

The gene calls are TRBV27 and TRBJ2-7; 8 nucleotides align to TRBD2. Germline CDR1 and CDR2: MNHEY and SMNVEV (reference sequence). The CDR3 runs to 16 residues. The V segment lost 4 bases and the J segment 2 bases; nucleotides outside the gene matches: 10. The CDR3: CASSSGAGETPYEQYF. In DNA, the CDR3 is TGTGCCAGCAGTTCAGGAGCGGGGGAAACTCCCTACGAGCAGTACTTC.

This sequence joins TRBV2 and TRBJ1-6, with TRBD1 matching over 8 bases. The CDR3 consists of 14 residues. With 7 bases clipped from V and 9 bases from J, the junction kept 8 bases outside the gene matches. Per the germline V gene, CDR1 is SNHLY and CDR2 is FYNNEI. CDR3 coding DNA: TGTGCCAGCACCCCCGGACAGGGTGTTTCACCCCTCCACTTT. It is translated as CASTPGQGVSPLHF. The full variable domain, completed using reference TRBV2 and TRBJ1-6, is EPEVTQTPSHQVTQMGQEVILRCVPISNHLYFYWYRQILGQKVEFLVSFYNNEISEKSEIFDDQFSVERPDGSNFTLKIRSTKLEDSAMYFCASTPGQGVSPLHFGNGTRLTVT.

This clone was seen a handful of times. A read error may produce the germline difference seen at one junction end. The V gene is TRBV28, the J gene TRBJ1-1, with D maybe TRBD1 (6 bases). CDR1 MDHEN and CDR2 SYDVKM come from the germline V gene. The CDR3 covers 15 residues. CDR3 in amino acids: CASSFAGATNTESFF. The CDR3 coding sequence is TGTGCCAGCAGTTTTGCAGGGGCGACGAACACTGAATCTTTCTTT.

J is TRBJ2-2 and V is TRBV19; no reliable D call. The CDR3 is 13 amino acids. The V and J ends lost 6 bases and 1 base respectively, with 6 bases between them. CDR1 LNHDA and CDR2 SQIVND come from the germline V gene (reference sequence). The CDR3 protein is CASRWGNTGELFF. CDR3 nucleotide sequence: TGTGCCAGTAGGTGGGGGAACACCGGGGAGCTGTTTTTT.

The V call is TRBV7-2, the J call TRBJ2-7; perhaps TRBD1 as D (6 bases). Germline CDR1 reads SGHTA; CDR2 reads FQGNSA. This CDR3 has 15 amino acids. Trimming left V 5 bases short and J 2 bases short, with 16 bases between. CDR3 amino acids: CASSPMWDTAYEQYF. CDR3 coding DNA: TGTGCCAGCAGCCCAATGTGGGACACGGCCTACGAGCAGTACTTC.

The chain links TRBV5-1 to TRBJ1-2; 8 positions agree with TRBD1. The CDR3 contains 15 residues. The V gene's germline CDR1 is SGHRS and CDR2 YFSETQ. Trimming removed 4 bases from V and 6 bases from J; junction bases left unmatched: 11. The CDR3 spells CASSAGQGYVNGYTF. In DNA, the CDR3 is TGCGCCAGCAGCGCCGGACAGGGTTACGTAAATGGCTACACCTTC.

This clone was seen a few times. V is TRBV28 and J is TRBJ2-7, with a weak D call TRBD2 (6 bases). The V gene's germline CDR1 is MDHEN and CDR2 SYDVKM. Trimming removed 7 bases from V and 1 base from J, with 8 bases in between. The CDR3 totals 12 residues. The CDR3 protein is CASTSDSYEQYF. For the CDR3, the DNA is TGTGCCAGCACTAGCGATTCCTACGAGCAGTACTTC. The full variable domain, with the rest looked up from reference TRBV28 and TRBJ2-7, is DVKVTQSSRYLVKRTGEKVFLECVQDMDHENMFWYRQDPGLGLRLIYFSYDVKMKEKGDIPEGYSVSREKKERFSLILESASTNQTSMYLCASTSDSYEQYFGPGTRLTVT.

The chain links TRBV20-1 to TRBJ2-7; D not certain. V was clipped by 0 bases and J by 9 bases, with 12 bases between them. CDR1 and CDR2 from the germline V gene are DFQATT and SNEGSKA (reference sequence). The CDR3 runs to 12 residues. CDR3 protein: CSARDNVMGQYF. CDR3 in DNA: TGCAGTGCTAGAGATAATGTGATGGGGCAGTACTTC.